The 28 T cell receptor beta chains below were found in one sample sequenced in a study of blood T cells in healthy people across ages. Primers used in a second PCR of roughly 6 to 11 cycles were a sample-barcoded 5' primer and a J-beta primer mix. TCRdb ran MiXCR on the 5' RACE reads and lists one entry per CDR3 protein. This sample has fewer than 1 million distinct CDR3 sequences, with around 45% found just once. Source material: blood. The receptors were gathered from a man between 60 and 70 years old in good health.

This clonotype was picked up many times. The chain joins TRBV4-2 to TRBJ2-1, with D perhaps TRBD2 (5 bases). Per germline, CDR1 LGHNA and CDR2 YNFKEQ. The CDR3 totals 11 residues. Trimming took 1 base from V and 10 from J, leaving 5 bases between them. DNA for the CDR3: TGTGCCAGCAGCCAAGCGGGGGAGCAGTTCTTC. It translates to CASSQAGEQFF.

As DNA, the CDR3 is TGTGCCAGCAGCACCGCCGACAGGGGAGGCACAGATACGCAGTATTTT. It encodes CASSTADRGGTDTQYF. This chain joins TRBV6-6 and TRBJ2-3, with 8 bases lining up with TRBD1. The CDR3 is made up of 16 amino acids. Trimming removed 6 bases from V and 1 base from J; junction bases left unmatched: 9. Germline loops: CDR1 MNHNY, CDR2 SVGAGI (reference sequence).

Turning to this clonotype: A junction end diverges from the germline sequence, so it may reflect a read error. This rearrangement joins TRBV6-1 to TRBJ2-5; D remains unclear. Germline CDR1 and CDR2: MNHNS and SASEGT. This CDR3 has 13 amino acids. The CDR3 sequence is CASIPLPPNEQYF. As DNA, the CDR3 is TGTGCCAGCATCCCCCTCCCCCCAAATGAGCAGTACTTT.

The rearrangement uses TRBV20-1 and TRBJ2-3; 8 bases line up with TRBD2. This CDR3 comprises 14 residues. After removal of 3 bases from V and 2 bases from J, the junction contained 4 bases not matched to a gene. Per germline, CDR1 DFQATT and CDR2 SNEGSKA (reference sequence). CDR3 DNA: TGCAGTGCTAGCGGGGGGGATTACACAGATACGCAGTATTTT. As protein: CSASGGDYTDTQYF.

The J gene is TRBJ2-7, the V gene TRBV6-1; D is unclear. The DNA end is a closer match to TRBJ2-5, so the J assignment may be wrong. This CDR3 is 14 amino acids long. The V gene's germline CDR1 is MNHNS and CDR2 SASEGT. The CDR3 is CASAPLGWPETQYF. The CDR3 DNA is TGTGCCAGCGCCCCCCTGGGGTGGCCGGAGACCCAGTACTTC.

The chain uses TRBV4-3 and TRBJ2-4, with D possibly matching TRBD2 (5 bases). Trimming took 1 base from V and 13 from J, leaving 20 bases between them. The CDR3 length is 15 residues. Germline V gene lookup returns CDR1 LGHNA and CDR2 YSLEER. CDR3 nucleotides: TGCGCCAGCAGCCAAGTAGGGTCCCTTTCCTGCGGGCAGTACTTC. This translates into CASSQVGSLSCGQYF.

This clonotype showed up just a few times. The chain couples TRBV10-3 to TRBJ2-3, with D unclear. Trimming shortened V by 7 bases and J by 3 bases, and 14 bases separated the two germline ends. The CDR3 is 14 residues long. CDR1 is ENHRY and CDR2 is SYGVKD in the germline V gene. CDR3 loop: CAINGRPITDTQYF. In nucleotides, the CDR3 is TGTGCCATCAACGGAAGGCCTATAACAGATACGCAGTATTTT.

As DNA, the CDR3 is TGTGCCAGCAGTCAGGAAAGCGGGGGGGCGTACGAGCAGTACTTC. Translation: CASSQESGGAYEQYF. V usage is TRBV27 and J usage is TRBJ2-5; 10 bases align to TRBD2. The J call may be wrong; the DNA end is better matched by TRBJ2-7. In germline, CDR1 is MNHEY, CDR2 SMNVEV (reference sequence). The CDR3 is 15 residues long.

V is TRBV6-6 and J is TRBJ2-1; D not resolved. Germline V lookup: CDR1 MNHNY, CDR2 SVGAGI (reference sequence). This CDR3 contains 12 residues. Trimming shortened V by 7 bases and J by 7 bases, and 11 bases separated the two germline ends. The CDR3 DNA is TGTGCCAGCAACCCAGGTTGGAATGAGCAGTTCTTC. It specifies CASNPGWNEQFF.

This chain links TRBV5-5 with TRBJ1-1; 8 bases are a match to TRBD1. Looked up from germline, CDR1 is SGHKS and CDR2 is YYEKEE (reference sequence). This CDR3 comprises 16 residues. Trimming cost V 3 bases and J 0 bases; bases outside gene matches: 7. The chain's CDR3 is CASSYGQGFMNTEAFF. CDR3 bases: TGTGCCAGCAGCTACGGACAGGGCTTCATGAACACTGAAGCTTTCTTT.

As concerns this clonotype: A much more abundant neighbour one base away suggests this may be a read error. The rearrangement joins TRBV6-5 to TRBJ2-5; TRBD1 agrees at 8 bases. The J call could be wrong; TRBJ2-7 is a better fit for the DNA end. The length of the CDR3 is 15 residues. Germline CDR1 is MNHEY and CDR2 is SVGAGI. DNA for the CDR3: TGTGCCAGCAGACCGTCCCTCGGACAGGGCCACGAGCAGTACTTC. This sequence encodes CASRPSLGQGHEQYF.

The chain links TRBV30 to TRBJ2-4; tentative D call: TRBD2 (7 bases). The J call may be mistaken, given a closer DNA end match to TRBJ2-7. CDR1 is GTSNPN and CDR2 is SVGIG in the germline V gene (reference sequence). The CDR3 is made up of 15 amino acids. The CDR3 sequence: CAWSVGGGHSYEQYF. Written as DNA, the CDR3 is TGTGCCTGGAGTGTAGGCGGGGGCCACTCCTACGAGCAGTACTTC.

The V call is TRBV12-3 or TRBV12-4, the J call TRBJ2-7, with D perhaps matching TRBD1 or TRBD2 (5 bases each). The CDR3 has 13 residues. V was trimmed by 4 bases and J by 1 base, leaving 8 bases between them. The CDR3 DNA follows: TGTGCCAGCAGTTGGGACGCTTCCTACGAGCAGTACTTC. This codes for CASSWDASYEQYF.

The V and J genes are TRBV15 and TRBJ1-5; unclear D gene. This CDR3 is 16 amino acids long. V lost 5 bases and J 0 bases, leaving 14 bases between the germline ends. The germline gives CDR1 LNHNV, CDR2 YYDKDF (reference sequence). CDR3 DNA: TGTGCCACCAGCCCAGACCTAACTTATAGCAATCAGCCCCAGCATTTT. Translated: CATSPDLTYSNQPQHF. Full variable domain (outside the CDR3, taken from reference TRBV15 and TRBJ1-5): DAMVIQNPRYQVTQFGKPVTLSCSQTLNHNVMYWYQQKSSQAPKLLFHYYDKDFNNEADTPDNFQSRRPNTSFCFLDIRSPGLGDTAMYLCATSPDLTYSNQPQHFGDGTRLSIL.

V is TRBV7-2 and J is TRBJ1-4, with TRBD1 matching 7 bases. CDR1 and CDR2 (germline): SGHTA, FQGNSA. The CDR3 consists of 15 residues. J was trimmed by 8 bases and V by 5 bases; bases with no gene match: 11. CDR3 coding DNA: TGTGCCAGCAGCGCTCGACAGGGCCTTGGGGAAAAACTGTTTTTT. Residues: CASSARQGLGEKLFF.

The gene calls are TRBV20-1 and TRBJ1-6; no firm D call. The CDR3 loop spans 16 amino acids. V was cut by 0 bases and J by 4 bases, with 13 bases left in between. Germline V gene sequence: CDR1 DFQATT, CDR2 SNEGSKA (reference sequence). The CDR3 is CSAREGRIFYNSPLHF. CDR3 in DNA: TGCAGTGCTAGAGAAGGCAGGATTTTTTATAATTCACCCCTCCACTTT.

The chain employs TRBV4-3 and TRBJ2-5; D not resolved. V dropped 0 bases and J dropped 11 bases, with 22 bases sitting between them. Germline V gene lookup returns CDR1 LGHNA and CDR2 YSLEER. CDR3 size: 16 residues. For the CDR3, the DNA is TGCGCCAGCAGCCAAGAGAGAAGGGTGTACTACAATGAGCAGTACTTC. It yields the protein CASSQERRVYYNEQYF.

The gene calls are TRBV15 and TRBJ1-6, with 9 bases matching TRBD1. The CDR3 is made up of 17 amino acids. CDR1 is LNHNV and CDR2 is YYDKDF in the germline V gene (reference sequence). The ends lost 6 bases at V and 7 bases at J; junction bases unmatched: 13. The CDR3 loop is CATRTFPGTGYNSPLHF. DNA for the CDR3: TGTGCCACCAGAACATTCCCCGGGACAGGGTACAATTCACCCCTCCACTTT.

V and J are TRBV4-1 and TRBJ1-2; a possible D gene is TRBD1 (6 bases). The germline V and J ends were trimmed by 0 bases and 7 bases, with 15 bases remaining between them. There are 15 residues in the CDR3. Germline CDR1 and CDR2: MGHRA and YSYEKL. The CDR3 loop is CASSQEGQGRGGYTF. The CDR3 nucleotides are TGCGCCAGCAGCCAAGAGGGGCAGGGGAGAGGTGGCTACACCTTC.

The genes are TRBV11-3 and TRBJ1-1; no firm D call. The CDR3 spans 14 residues. Germline assignment: CDR1 SGHNT and CDR2 YENEEA. Trimming shortened V by 3 bases and J by 3 bases, and 11 bases separated the two germline ends. CDR3 sequence: CASSFRDFYTEAFF. CDR3 bases: TGTGCCAGCAGCTTTCGTGATTTCTACACTGAAGCTTTCTTT.

This clonotype showed up just once. The chain carries TRBV6-5 and TRBJ2-1; 8 nucleotides line up with TRBD2. Gene TRBJ2-7 matches the end of the DNA better, so the J call may be wrong. Germline-derived CDR1 and CDR2 are MNHEY and SVGAGI. This CDR3 has 16 residues. The CDR3 loop is CASSHGQERGYNEQYF. In nucleotides, the CDR3 is TGTGCCAGCAGTCACGGGCAGGAGCGGGGGTACAATGAGCAGTACTTC.

The rearrangement uses TRBV29-1 and TRBJ2-3, with a weak D call TRBD1 (5 bases). Germline loops: CDR1 SQVTM, CDR2 ANQGSEA. The V and J ends lost 3 bases and 1 base respectively, with 11 bases between them. The CDR3 length is 14 residues. The CDR3 DNA reads as TGCAGCGTTGAGGGGCCAGTCGGCACAGATACGCAGTATTTT. Protein product: CSVEGPVGTDTQYF.

This clonotype was seen a few times. For the CDR3, the DNA is TGTGCCAGCAGCTTAGACGGGATTGCGACCCAGTACTTC. Its protein product is CASSLDGIATQYF. V usage is TRBV7-9 and J usage is TRBJ2-5; D is perhaps TRBD2 (5 bases). This CDR3 has 13 amino acids. V lost 1 base to trimming and J lost 7 bases, with 10 bases between them. Per germline, CDR1 SEHNR and CDR2 FQNEAQ (reference sequence).

This chain uses TRBV10-3 with TRBJ2-3, with D maybe TRBD2 (6 bases). V lost 6 bases to trimming and J lost 2 bases, with 9 bases between them. The CDR3 is 13 residues long. CDR1 is ENHRY, CDR2 SYGVKD, per germline. The CDR3 protein is CAISRDFTDTQYF. The CDR3 nucleotides are TGTGCCATCAGCCGGGACTTCACAGATACGCAGTATTTT.

This chain joins TRBV6-1 and TRBJ1-6; D not resolved. V lost 6 bases and J lost 0, with 18 bases in between. The CDR3 extends over 18 amino acids. CDR1 and CDR2 (germline): MNHNS, SASEGT. Here the CDR3 reads CASSRGSFLPSYNSPLHF. The CDR3 DNA follows: TGTGCCAGCAGCCGAGGGTCTTTTCTTCCCTCCTATAATTCACCCCTCCACTTT.

The chain joins TRBV4-3 to TRBJ2-7; no clear D gene. This CDR3 region has 15 residues. The germline V gene encodes CDR1 LGHNA and CDR2 YSLEER. The V end was cut by 0 bases, the J end by 2 bases, with 11 bases between. The CDR3 protein is CASSQERSSTYEQYF. The CDR3 nucleotides are TGCGCCAGCAGCCAAGAGAGGTCCAGCACCTACGAGCAGTACTTC.

The chain couples TRBV12-3 or TRBV12-4 to TRBJ1-5; 8 bases are a match to TRBD1. This CDR3 region has 15 residues. V dropped 10 bases and J dropped 1; count of bases not matched to a gene: 9. The DNA for the CDR3 is TGTGCCACGACACAGGGGGAGGACAGCAATCAGCCCCAGCATTTT. Translating it yields CATTQGEDSNQPQHF.

This clonotype occurred once. A read error may account for a junction end that differs from germline. The rearrangement links TRBV6-1 to TRBJ1-2; TRBD1 might be the D (6 bases). CDR3 length equals 13 residues. Germline lookup yields CDR1 MNHNS and CDR2 SASEGT. The CDR3 loop is CASRLDSAYGHTF. The CDR3 bases are TGTGCCAGCAGGCTGGACAGTGCCTATGGCCACACCTTC.